This T cell receptor beta chain was captured by sequencing in a study of blood T cell repertoires in COVID-19 (TCRdb year 2020). Turning to the overall study: The collaborator samples originated in the United States, Italy and Spain and spanned the acute and convalescent phases of COVID-19. The samples were drawn from the first 160 participants of the ongoing ImmuneRACE study and from 950 to 1,500 subjects provided by 6 global collaborators. A freely available public database, intended as a resource for researchers studying the immune response to SARS-CoV-2, is where the repertoires were released. Where HLA class I and class II types were available, the types were taken from metadata supplied by the sample provider, not from assay-based typing. The dataset comprised deeply sampled blood TCRbeta repertoires from subjects exposed to, actively infected with, or recovered from COVID-19. The sample metadata nearly always contained a de-identified subject ID, COVID-19 status, age in years and sex. The material from the prospective study consisted of cDNA or gDNA derived from T cells, B-cell-depleted T cells, or PBMCs. On the study overall, not on this receptor specifically: Clinical and demographic metadata were provided uncurated, with the amount varying by source and participant.

The germline V gene supplies CDR1 SGHVS and CDR2 FQNEAQ. Here V drops 3 bases and J drops 7 bases, and the junction holds 6 bases not matched to any gene. The CDR3, cysteine through phenylalanine, is 14 amino acids long. Only CDR3 DNA is held: 42 bases, read in frame from base 1. Whole blood was collected in K2EDTA tubes by collaborating institutions according to the institutions' own protocols. For TCRbeta analysis, collaborators shipped samples as frozen whole blood, isolated PBMCs, or DNA extracted from either of those sample types. The immunoSEQ Assay, a bias-controlled multiplex PCR, was used to amplify TCRbeta CDR3 regions from genomic DNA. Under the source paper's analysis protocol: The number of nucleated cells in each sample was estimated from the amplification of reference gene primers within the assay. To quantify the absolute abundance of each unique TCRbeta CDR3 rearrangement, sequence reads were collapsed and filtered. For each sample, productive Simpson clonality was calculated as the square root of Simpson's diversity index over productive rearrangements. TCRdb obtained this table from immuneACCESS and retained in-frame rearrangements with V and J assigned. These tables miss some clones; where compared with another copy, unresolved V genes account for less than half of the shortfall, and the remainder is unexplained. V, J and clone size reflect that table, while D and trimming were determined from the DNA. The sample table records approximately 50,000 clones; around 90% of these occur just once. The ten top clones hold 2.2% of the sample.

This clone has just one count. Its recognized antigen is unknown. Within one base of it there is no much larger clone, and no base qualities were kept. Sequenced material: peripheral blood. The TCR comes from a human donor in a cohort sampled during active COVID-19. The chain is encoded by TRBV7-8 joined to TRBJ2-7; 10 central bases correspond to TRBD1. The CDR3 protein sequence reads: CASSFRQGAGEQYF. In nucleotides, the sequence is TGTGCCAGCAGCTTTAGACAGGGGGCGGGTGAGCAGTACTTC.